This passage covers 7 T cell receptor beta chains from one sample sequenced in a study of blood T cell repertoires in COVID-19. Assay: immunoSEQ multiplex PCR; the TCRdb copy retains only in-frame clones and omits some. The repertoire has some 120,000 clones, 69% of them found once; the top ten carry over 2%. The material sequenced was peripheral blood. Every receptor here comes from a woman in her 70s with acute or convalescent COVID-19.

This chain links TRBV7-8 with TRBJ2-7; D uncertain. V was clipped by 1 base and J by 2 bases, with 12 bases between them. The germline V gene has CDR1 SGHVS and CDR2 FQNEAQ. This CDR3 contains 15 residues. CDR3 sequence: CASSLDSVLAYEQYF. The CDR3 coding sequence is TGTGCCAGCAGCTTAGATTCGGTTCTGGCCTACGAGCAGTACTTC.

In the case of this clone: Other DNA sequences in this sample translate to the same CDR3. The CDR3 nucleotides are TGCAGTGCTACCGGGAACTATGGCTACACCTTC. The encoded protein is CSATGNYGYTF. The chain uses TRBV20-1 and TRBJ1-2; D gene uncertain. The length of the CDR3 is 11 residues. V lost 4 bases and J lost 2, with 5 bases in between. In germline, CDR1 is DFQATT, CDR2 SNEGSKA (reference sequence).

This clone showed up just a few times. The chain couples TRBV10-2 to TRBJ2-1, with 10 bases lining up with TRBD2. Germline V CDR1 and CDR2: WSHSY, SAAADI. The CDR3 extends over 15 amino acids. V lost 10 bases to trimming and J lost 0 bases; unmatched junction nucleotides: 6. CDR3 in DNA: TGCGCCACGCGGACTAGCGGAAGCTCCTACAATGAGCAGTTCTTC. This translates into CATRTSGSSYNEQFF.

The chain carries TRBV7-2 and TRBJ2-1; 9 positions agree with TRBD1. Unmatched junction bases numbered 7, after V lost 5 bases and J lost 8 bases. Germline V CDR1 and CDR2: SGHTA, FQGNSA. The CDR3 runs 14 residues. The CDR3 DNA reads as TGTGCCAGCAGCCCAGGACAGGGGAGGGATGAGCAGTTCTTC. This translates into CASSPGQGRDEQFF.

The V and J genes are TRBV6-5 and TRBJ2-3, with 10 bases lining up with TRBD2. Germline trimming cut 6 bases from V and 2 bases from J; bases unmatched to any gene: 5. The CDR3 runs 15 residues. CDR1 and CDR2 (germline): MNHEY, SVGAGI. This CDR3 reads CASRRTSGFTDTQYF. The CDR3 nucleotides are TGTGCCAGCAGGAGGACTAGCGGCTTCACAGATACGCAGTATTTT.

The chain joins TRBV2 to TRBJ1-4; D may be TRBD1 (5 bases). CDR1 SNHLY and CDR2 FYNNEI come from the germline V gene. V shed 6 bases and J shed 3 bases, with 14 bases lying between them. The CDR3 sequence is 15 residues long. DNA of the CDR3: TGTGCCAGCAGGGAGCAGGGTCTTTCTAATGAAAAACTGTTTTTT. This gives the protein CASREQGLSNEKLFF. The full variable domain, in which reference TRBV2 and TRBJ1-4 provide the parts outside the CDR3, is EPEVTQTPSHQVTQMGQEVILRCVPISNHLYFYWYRQILGQKVEFLVSFYNNEISEKSEIFDDQFSVERPDGSNFTLKIRSTKLEDSAMYFCASREQGLSNEKLFFGSGTQLSVL.

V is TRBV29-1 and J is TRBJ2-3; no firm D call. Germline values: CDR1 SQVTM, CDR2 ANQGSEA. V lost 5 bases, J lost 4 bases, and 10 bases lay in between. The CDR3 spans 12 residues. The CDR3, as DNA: TGCAGCGTTCAAACCCTAGCAGATACGCAGTATTTT. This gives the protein CSVQTLADTQYF.